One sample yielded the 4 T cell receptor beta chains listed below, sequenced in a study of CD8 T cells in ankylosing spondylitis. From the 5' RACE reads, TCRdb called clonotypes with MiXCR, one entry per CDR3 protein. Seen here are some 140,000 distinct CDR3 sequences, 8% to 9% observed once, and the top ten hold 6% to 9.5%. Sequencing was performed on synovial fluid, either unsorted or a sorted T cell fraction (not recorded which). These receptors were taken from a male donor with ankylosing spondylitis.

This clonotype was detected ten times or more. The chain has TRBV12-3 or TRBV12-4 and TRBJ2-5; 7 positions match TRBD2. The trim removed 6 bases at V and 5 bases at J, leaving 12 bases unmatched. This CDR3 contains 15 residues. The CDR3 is CASRPSGRLDETQYF. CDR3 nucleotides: TGTGCCAGCAGGCCTAGCGGACGGCTTGACGAGACCCAGTACTTC.

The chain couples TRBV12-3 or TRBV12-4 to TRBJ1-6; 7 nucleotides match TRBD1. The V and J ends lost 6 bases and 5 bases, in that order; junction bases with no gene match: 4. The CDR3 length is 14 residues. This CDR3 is CASSTGQNNSPLHF. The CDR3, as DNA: TGTGCCAGCAGCACGGGACAGAATAATTCACCCCTCCACTTT.

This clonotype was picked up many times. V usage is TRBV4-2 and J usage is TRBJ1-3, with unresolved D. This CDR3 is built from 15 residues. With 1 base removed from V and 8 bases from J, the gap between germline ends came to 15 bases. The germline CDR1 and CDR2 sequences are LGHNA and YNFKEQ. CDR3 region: CASSQGESRRDTIYF. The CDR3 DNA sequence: TGTGCCAGCAGCCAAGGGGAATCCCGGCGAGACACCATATATTTT.

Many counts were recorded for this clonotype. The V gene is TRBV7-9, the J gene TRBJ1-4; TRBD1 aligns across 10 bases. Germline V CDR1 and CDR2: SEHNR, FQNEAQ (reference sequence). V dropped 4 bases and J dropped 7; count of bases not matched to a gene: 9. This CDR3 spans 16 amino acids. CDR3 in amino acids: CASSSQTGTGVEKLFF. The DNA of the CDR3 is TGTGCCAGCAGCTCACAAACCGGGACAGGGGTTGAAAAACTGTTTTTT.